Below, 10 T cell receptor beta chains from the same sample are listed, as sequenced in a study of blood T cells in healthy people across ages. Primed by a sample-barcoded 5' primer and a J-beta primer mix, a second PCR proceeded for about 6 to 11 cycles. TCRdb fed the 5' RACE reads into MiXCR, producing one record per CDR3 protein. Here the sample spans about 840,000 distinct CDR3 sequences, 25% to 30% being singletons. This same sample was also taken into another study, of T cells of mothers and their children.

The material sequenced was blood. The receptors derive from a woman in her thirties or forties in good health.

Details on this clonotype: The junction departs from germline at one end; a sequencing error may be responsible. CDR3 nucleotides: TGCGCCAGCCGGCCGCCAGGGGCGAACACCGGGGAGCCGTTTTTT. This gives the protein CASRPPGANTGEPFF. V gene TRBV5-1 combines with J gene TRBJ2-2; D may be TRBD1 (6 bases). CDR3 length: 15 amino acids. Germline V gene data show CDR1 as SGHRS and CDR2 as YFSETQ.

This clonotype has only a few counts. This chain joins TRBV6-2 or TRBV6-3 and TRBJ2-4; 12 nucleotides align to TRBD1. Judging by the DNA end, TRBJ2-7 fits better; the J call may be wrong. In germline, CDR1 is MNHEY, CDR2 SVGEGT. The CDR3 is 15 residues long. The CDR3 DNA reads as TGTGCCAGCAGGCGACCGGGACAGGGGGCTGTCGAGCAGTACTTC. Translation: CASRRPGQGAVEQYF.

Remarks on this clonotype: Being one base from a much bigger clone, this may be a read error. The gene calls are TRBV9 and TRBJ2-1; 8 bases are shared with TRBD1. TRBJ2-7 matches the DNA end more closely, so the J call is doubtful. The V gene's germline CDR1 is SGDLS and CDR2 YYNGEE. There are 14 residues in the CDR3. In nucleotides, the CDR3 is TGTGCCAGCAGCACCGGGACAGGACCCAATGAGCAGTACTTC. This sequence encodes CASSTGTGPNEQYF.

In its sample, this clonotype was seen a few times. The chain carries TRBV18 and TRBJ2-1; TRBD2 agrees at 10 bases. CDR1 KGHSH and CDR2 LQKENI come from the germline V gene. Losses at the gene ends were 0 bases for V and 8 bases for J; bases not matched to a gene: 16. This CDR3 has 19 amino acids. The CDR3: CASSPPIPTERGGRHEQFF. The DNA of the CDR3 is TGTGCCAGCTCACCACCGATCCCCACAGAGCGGGGGGGCCGGCATGAGCAGTTCTTC. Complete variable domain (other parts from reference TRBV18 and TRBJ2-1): NAGVMQNPRHLVRRRGQEARLRCSPMKGHSHVYWYRQLPEEGLKFMVYLQKENIIDESGMPKERFSAEFPKEGPSILRIQQVVRGDSAAYFCASSPPIPTERGGRHEQFFGPGTRLTVL.

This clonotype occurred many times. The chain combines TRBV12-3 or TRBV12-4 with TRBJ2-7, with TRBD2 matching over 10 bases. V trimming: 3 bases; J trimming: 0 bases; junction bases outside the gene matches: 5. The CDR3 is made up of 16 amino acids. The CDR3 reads CASSFGSGGSSYEQYF. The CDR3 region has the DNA TGTGCCAGCAGTTTTGGTAGCGGGGGGAGCTCCTACGAGCAGTACTTC.

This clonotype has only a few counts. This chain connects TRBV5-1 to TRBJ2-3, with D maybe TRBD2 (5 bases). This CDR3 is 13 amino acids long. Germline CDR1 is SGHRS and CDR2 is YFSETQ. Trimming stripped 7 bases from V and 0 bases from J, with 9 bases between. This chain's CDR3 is CASARTSTDTQYF. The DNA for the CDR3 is TGCGCCAGCGCGAGGACTAGCACAGATACGCAGTATTTT.

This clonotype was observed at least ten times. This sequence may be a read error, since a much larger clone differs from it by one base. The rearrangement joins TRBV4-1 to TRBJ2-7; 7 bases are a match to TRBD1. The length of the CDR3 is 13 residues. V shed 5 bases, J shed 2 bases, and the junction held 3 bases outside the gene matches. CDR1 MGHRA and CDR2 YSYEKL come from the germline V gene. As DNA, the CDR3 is TGCGCCAGCAGCGAAGGACAGGCCTACGAGCAGTACTTC. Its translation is CASSEGQAYEQYF.

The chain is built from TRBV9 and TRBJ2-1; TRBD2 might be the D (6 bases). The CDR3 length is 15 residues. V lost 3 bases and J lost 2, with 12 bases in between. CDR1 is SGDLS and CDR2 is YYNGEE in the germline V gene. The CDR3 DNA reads TGTGCCAGCAGCGCCCGGGGGATTACCTACAATGAGCAGTTCTTC. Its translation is CASSARGITYNEQFF.

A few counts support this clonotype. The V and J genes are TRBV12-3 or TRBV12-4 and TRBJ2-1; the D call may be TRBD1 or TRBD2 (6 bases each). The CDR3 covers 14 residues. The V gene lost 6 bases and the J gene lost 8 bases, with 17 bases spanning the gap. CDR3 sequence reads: CASSRWGAGDEQFF. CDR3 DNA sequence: TGTGCCAGCAGCCGTTGGGGGGCCGGGGATGAGCAGTTCTTC.

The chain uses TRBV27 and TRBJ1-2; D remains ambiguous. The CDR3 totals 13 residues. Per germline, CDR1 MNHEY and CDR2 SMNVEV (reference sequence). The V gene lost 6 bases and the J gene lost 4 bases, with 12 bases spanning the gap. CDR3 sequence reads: CASSPSGSYGYTF. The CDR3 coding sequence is TGTGCCAGCAGCCCAAGCGGATCCTATGGCTACACCTTC.